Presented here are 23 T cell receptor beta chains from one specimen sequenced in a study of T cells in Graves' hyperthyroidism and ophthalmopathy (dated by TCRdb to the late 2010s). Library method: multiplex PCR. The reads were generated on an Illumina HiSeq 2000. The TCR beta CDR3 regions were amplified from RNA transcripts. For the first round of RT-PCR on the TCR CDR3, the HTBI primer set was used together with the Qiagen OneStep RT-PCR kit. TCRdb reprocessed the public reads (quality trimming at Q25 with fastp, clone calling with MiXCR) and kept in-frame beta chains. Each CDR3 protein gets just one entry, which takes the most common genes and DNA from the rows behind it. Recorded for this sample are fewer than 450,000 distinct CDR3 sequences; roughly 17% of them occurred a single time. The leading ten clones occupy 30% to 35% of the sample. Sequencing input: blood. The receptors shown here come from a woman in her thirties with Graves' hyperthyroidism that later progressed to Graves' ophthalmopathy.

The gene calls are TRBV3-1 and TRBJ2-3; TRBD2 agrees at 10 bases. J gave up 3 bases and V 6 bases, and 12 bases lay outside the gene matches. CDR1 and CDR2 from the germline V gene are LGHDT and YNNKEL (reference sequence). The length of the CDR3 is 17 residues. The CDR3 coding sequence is TGTGCCAGCAGTCCAAACAGCGGGGGGGCCATGACAGATACGCAGTATTTT. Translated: CASSPNSGGAMTDTQYF.

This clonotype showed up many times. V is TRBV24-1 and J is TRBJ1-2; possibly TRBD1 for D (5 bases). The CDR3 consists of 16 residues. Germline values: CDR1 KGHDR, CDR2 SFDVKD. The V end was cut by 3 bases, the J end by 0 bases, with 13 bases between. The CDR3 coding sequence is TGTGCCACCAGTGATCATCCGGGACGTACTAACTATGGCTACACCTTC. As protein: CATSDHPGRTNYGYTF.

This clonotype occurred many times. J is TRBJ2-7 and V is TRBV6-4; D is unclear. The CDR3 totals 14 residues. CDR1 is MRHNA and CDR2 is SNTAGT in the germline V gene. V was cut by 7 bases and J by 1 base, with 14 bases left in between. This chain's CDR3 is CASNPGVGSYEQYF. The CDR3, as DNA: TGTGCCAGCAATCCCGGAGTTGGGTCCTACGAGCAGTACTTC.

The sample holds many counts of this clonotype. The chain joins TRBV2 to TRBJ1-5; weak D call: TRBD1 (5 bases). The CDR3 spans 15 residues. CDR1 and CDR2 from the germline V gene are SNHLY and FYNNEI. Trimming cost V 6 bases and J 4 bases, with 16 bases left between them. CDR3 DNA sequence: TGTGCCAGCAGCGGGGGACTCCGGCGGAATCAGCCCCAGCATTTT. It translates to CASSGGLRRNQPQHF.

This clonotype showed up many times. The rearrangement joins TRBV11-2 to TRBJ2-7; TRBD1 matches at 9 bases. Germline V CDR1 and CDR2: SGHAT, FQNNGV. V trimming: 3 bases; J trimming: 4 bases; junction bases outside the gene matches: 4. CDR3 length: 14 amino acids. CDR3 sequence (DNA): TGTGCCAGCAGCTTCGGACAGGGGCCATACGAGCAGTACTTC. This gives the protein CASSFGQGPYEQYF.

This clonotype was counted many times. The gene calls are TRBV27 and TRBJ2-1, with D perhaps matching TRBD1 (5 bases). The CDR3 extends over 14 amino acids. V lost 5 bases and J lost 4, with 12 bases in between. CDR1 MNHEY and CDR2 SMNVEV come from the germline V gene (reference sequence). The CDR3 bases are TGTGCCAGCAGTCCCCATGGGGCATACAATGAGCAGTTCTTC. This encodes CASSPHGAYNEQFF.

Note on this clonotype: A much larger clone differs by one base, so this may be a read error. The CDR3 reads CAGSPGGGPSREQYF. The CDR3, as DNA: TGTGCCGGCAGCCCGGGAGGGGGCCCTTCTCGGGAGCAGTACTTC. This chain joins TRBV11-3 and TRBJ2-7, with D possibly being TRBD2 (8 bases). The CDR3 length is 15 residues. CDR1 is SGHNT and CDR2 is YENEEA in the germline V gene.

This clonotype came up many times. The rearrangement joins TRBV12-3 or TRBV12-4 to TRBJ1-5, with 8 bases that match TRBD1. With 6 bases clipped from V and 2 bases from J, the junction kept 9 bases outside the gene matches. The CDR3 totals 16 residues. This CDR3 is CASRSDRAVGNQPQHF. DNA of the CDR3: TGTGCCAGCAGGTCGGACAGGGCTGTCGGCAATCAGCCCCAGCATTTT.

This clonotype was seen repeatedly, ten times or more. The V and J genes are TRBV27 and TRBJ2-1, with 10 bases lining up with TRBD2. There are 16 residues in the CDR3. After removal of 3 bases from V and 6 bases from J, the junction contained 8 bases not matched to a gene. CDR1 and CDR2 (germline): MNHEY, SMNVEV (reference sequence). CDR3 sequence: CASSFPELAGSNEQFF. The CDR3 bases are TGTGCCAGCAGTTTCCCCGAACTAGCGGGGTCCAATGAGCAGTTCTTC.

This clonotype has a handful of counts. The CDR3 nucleotides are TGTGCCAGCAGTCCGTCATATACAGGGAACACTGAAGCTTTCTTT. Translating gives CASSPSYTGNTEAFF. The chain carries TRBV6-1 and TRBJ1-1, with D possibly TRBD1 on 5 matching bases. Trimming shortened V by 5 bases and J by 1 base, and 14 bases separated the two germline ends. From germline, CDR1 is MNHNS and CDR2 SASEGT. The CDR3 sequence is 15 residues long.

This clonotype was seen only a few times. CDR3 in DNA: TGTGCCAGCAGTTTATCGGTCGCTGGAAACACCATATATTTT. The encoded protein is CASSLSVAGNTIYF. This rearrangement joins TRBV28 to TRBJ1-3, with D unresolved. The CDR3 loop spans 14 amino acids. Germline CDR1 reads MDHEN; CDR2 reads SYDVKM. V was cut by 1 base and J by 2 bases, with 6 bases left in between.

CDR3 DNA sequence: TGCGCCAGCAGCCCATATAGCGGGACGAGCTCCTACAATGAGCAGTTCTTC. Translated, it gives CASSPYSGTSSYNEQFF. The chain couples TRBV4-1 to TRBJ2-1, with 8 bases aligning to TRBD2. The germline CDR1 and CDR2 sequences are MGHRA and YSYEKL. The CDR3 is 17 amino acids. Trimming at V came to 4 bases and at J to 0 bases, leaving 8 bases not matched to a gene.

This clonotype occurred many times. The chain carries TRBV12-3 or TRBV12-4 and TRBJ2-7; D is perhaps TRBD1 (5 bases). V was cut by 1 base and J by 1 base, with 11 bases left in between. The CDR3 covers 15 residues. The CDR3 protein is CASSLGAGMSYEQYF. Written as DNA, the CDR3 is TGTGCCAGCAGTTTAGGTGCAGGGATGTCCTACGAGCAGTACTTC.

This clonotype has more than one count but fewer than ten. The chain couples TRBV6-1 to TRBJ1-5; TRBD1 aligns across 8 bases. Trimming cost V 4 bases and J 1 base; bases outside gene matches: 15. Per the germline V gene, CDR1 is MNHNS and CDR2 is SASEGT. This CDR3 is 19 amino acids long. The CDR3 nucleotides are TGTGCCAGCAGTGCTAGGACAGGGTATTTTACGGCGAGCAATCAGCCCCAGCATTTT. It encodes CASSARTGYFTASNQPQHF.

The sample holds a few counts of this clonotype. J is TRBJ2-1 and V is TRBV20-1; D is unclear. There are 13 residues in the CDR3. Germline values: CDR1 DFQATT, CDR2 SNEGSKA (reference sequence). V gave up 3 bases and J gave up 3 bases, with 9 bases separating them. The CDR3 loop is CSARAQNYNEQFF. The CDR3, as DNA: TGCAGTGCTAGGGCCCAGAACTACAATGAGCAGTTCTTC.

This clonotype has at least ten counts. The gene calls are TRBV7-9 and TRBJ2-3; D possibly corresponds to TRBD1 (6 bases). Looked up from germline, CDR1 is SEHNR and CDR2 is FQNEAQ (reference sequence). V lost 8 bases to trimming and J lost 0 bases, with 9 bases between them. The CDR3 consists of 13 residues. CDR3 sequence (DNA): TGTGCCAGCCAGGGGATTAGCACAGATACGCAGTATTTT. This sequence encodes CASQGISTDTQYF.

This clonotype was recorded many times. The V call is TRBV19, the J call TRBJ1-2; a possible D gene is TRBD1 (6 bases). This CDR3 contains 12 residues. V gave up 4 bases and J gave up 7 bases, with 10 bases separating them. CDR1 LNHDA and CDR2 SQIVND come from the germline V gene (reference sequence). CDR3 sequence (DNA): TGTGCCAGTAGTACAGGGGTCGTTGGCTACACCTTC. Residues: CASSTGVVGYTF.

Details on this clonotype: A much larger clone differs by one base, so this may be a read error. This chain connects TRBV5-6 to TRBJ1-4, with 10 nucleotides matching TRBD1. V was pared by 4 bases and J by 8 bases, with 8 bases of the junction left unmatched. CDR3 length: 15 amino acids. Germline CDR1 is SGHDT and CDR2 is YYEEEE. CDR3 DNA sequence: TGTGCCAGCAGCCCCGGGACAGGGGAATGGGAAAAACTGTTTTTT. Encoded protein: CASSPGTGEWEKLFF.

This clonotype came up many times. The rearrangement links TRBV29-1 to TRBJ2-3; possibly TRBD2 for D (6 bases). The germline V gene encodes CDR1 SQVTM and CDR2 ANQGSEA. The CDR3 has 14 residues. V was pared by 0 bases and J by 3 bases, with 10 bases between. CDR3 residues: CSVEDPLATDTQYF. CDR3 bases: TGCAGCGTTGAAGATCCCCTAGCGACAGATACGCAGTATTTT.

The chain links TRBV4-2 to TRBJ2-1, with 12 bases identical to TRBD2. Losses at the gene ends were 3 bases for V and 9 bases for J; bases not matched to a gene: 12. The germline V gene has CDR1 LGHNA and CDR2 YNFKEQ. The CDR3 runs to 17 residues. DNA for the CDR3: TGTGCCAGCAGCCAGGATGCCTCTAGCGGGGGGGTGCTTGAGCAGTTCTTC. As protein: CASSQDASSGGVLEQFF.

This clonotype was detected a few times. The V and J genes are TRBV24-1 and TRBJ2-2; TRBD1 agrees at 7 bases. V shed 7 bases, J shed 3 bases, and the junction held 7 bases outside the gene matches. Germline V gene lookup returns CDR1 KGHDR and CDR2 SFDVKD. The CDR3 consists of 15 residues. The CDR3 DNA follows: TGTGCCACCAGGGATCCCGGGACAGACACCGGGGAGCTGTTTTTT. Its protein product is CATRDPGTDTGELFF.

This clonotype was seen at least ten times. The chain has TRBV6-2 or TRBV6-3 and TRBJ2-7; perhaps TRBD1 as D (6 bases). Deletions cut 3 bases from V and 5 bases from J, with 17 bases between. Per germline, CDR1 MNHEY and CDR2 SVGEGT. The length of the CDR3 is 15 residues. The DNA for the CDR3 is TGTGCCAGCAGTTATAGGGCCCAGGGGCCCAACGAGCAGTACTTC. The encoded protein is CASSYRAQGPNEQYF.

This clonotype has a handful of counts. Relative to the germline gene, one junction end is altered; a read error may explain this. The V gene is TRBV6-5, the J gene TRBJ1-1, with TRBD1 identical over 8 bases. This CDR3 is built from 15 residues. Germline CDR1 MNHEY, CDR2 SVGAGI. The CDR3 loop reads CASSYSRTGNTEAFF. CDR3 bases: TGTGCCAGCAGTTATTCCCGGACAGGGAACACTGAAGCCTTCTTT.